These 17 T cell receptor beta chains came from one sample sequenced in a study of regulatory T cells in long-lasting Graves disease. With iRepertoire HTBI primers and Arm-PCR of CDR3 regions, TCR beta libraries were built. One entry per CDR3 protein results from TCRdb running MiXCR on the multiplex PCR reads. The sample has around 420,000 distinct CDR3 sequences; 15% to 19% are singletons. This sample's time point: newly diagnosed GD, antithyroid drugs for less than 3 months. PBMC-derived RNA was used for the TCR library. The input for sequencing was peripheral blood mononuclear cells (PBMCs), taken at new diagnosis, from a patient treated with antithyroid drugs. All receptors come from a female donor with Graves disease.

The chain recombines TRBV6-1 with TRBJ2-2, with D tentatively TRBD1 or TRBD2 (5 bases each). The CDR3 is 15 amino acids. Deletions cut 8 bases from V and 4 bases from J, with 17 bases between. Germline-derived CDR1 and CDR2 are MNHNS and SASEGT. CDR3 DNA sequence: TGTGCCAGCTCCTATCTCTGGGGGTCCACCGGGGAGCTGTTTTTT. Its translation: CASSYLWGSTGELFF.

This clonotype was detected many times. J is TRBJ1-6 and V is TRBV6-5; D remains ambiguous. Germline lookup yields CDR1 MNHEY and CDR2 SVGAGI. Trimming stripped 4 bases from V and 9 bases from J, with 19 bases between. CDR3 size: 16 residues. CDR3 protein: CASSWSLTPNGSPLHF. The CDR3 nucleotides are TGTGCCAGCAGTTGGTCGCTGACACCGAATGGTTCACCCCTCCACTTT.

This clonotype was detected ten times or more. V is TRBV20-1 and J is TRBJ1-5, with D tentatively TRBD1 (5 bases). The CDR3 sequence is 15 residues long. Trimming stripped 0 bases from V and 3 bases from J, with 12 bases between. Germline-derived CDR1 and CDR2 are DFQATT and SNEGSKA (reference sequence). The CDR3 coding sequence is TGCAGTGCTAGAGATGGGGCCGGATACAATCAGCCCCAGCATTTT. Its translation: CSARDGAGYNQPQHF.

This clonotype was counted at least ten times. For the CDR3, the DNA is TGTGCCAGCAGGAAAAGCTGGGAGGCCGACTACGAGCAGTACTTC. Its translation: CASRKSWEADYEQYF. The V gene is TRBV2, the J gene TRBJ2-7; weak D call: TRBD2 (6 bases). V was shortened by 6 bases and J by 3 bases, with 18 bases between the two germline ends. The CDR3 consists of 15 residues. Looked up from germline, CDR1 is SNHLY and CDR2 is FYNNEI.

This clonotype was detected ten times or more. The CDR3 DNA sequence: TGCAGCGTTGTTGCCCAGAACACTGAAGCTTTCTTT. The encoded protein is CSVVAQNTEAFF. The rearrangement links TRBV29-1 to TRBJ1-1; D remains unclear. Germline V lookup: CDR1 SQVTM, CDR2 ANQGSEA. Trimming left V 4 bases short and J 1 base short, with 7 bases between. The CDR3 contains 12 residues.

This clonotype has a count of ten or more. V is TRBV7-9 and J is TRBJ2-7; weak D call: TRBD1 (6 bases). The CDR3 contains 14 residues. Per the germline V gene, CDR1 is SEHNR and CDR2 is FQNEAQ (reference sequence). Trimming removed 5 bases at V and 0 bases at J, with 11 bases between. The CDR3 region has the DNA TGTGCCAGCAGCATTACAGGGAACTCCTACGAGCAGTACTTC. Residues: CASSITGNSYEQYF.

At least ten counts were recorded for this clonotype. The J gene is TRBJ2-2, the V gene TRBV9; a possible D gene is TRBD2 (7 bases). CDR3 length: 16 amino acids. Looked up from germline, CDR1 is SGDLS and CDR2 is YYNGEE. V gave up 0 bases and J gave up 5 bases, with 14 bases separating them. The chain's CDR3 is CASSVDRGARTGELFF. Written as DNA, the CDR3 is TGTGCCAGCAGCGTAGATCGGGGGGCGCGGACCGGGGAGCTGTTTTTT.

As regards this clonotype: Since a far larger clone is one base different, this is likely a read error. The genes are TRBV28 and TRBJ2-3; a weak D match, TRBD2 (5 bases). The better agreement between TRBJ2-1 and the DNA end casts doubt on the J call. CDR3 length: 15 residues. Germline CDR1 MDHEN, CDR2 SYDVKM. In DNA, the CDR3 is TGTGCCAGCAGTTCTAGCCAGCGAGGCGGGAATGAGCAGTTCTTC. Residues: CASSSSQRGGNEQFF.

Many counts were recorded for this clonotype. The chain carries TRBV7-2 and TRBJ2-3; D is perhaps TRBD2 (7 bases). CDR1 SGHTA and CDR2 FQGNSA come from the germline V gene. Trimming took 8 bases from V and 5 from J, leaving 17 bases between them. This CDR3 comprises 14 residues. CDR3 protein: CASRRGALGDTQYF. CDR3 nucleotide sequence: TGTGCCAGCCGCCGGGGGGCCCTCGGAGATACGCAGTATTTT.

This clonotype was picked up many times. The rearrangement uses TRBV6-1 and TRBJ2-1, with unresolved D. This CDR3 has 16 residues. CDR1 MNHNS and CDR2 SASEGT come from the germline V gene. Trimming pared 6 bases from V and 6 bases from J, leaving 21 bases between. CDR3 sequence reads: CASRHVLARDFNEQFF. Written as DNA, the CDR3 is TGTGCCAGCAGACACGTCCTGGCGAGAGACTTCAATGAGCAGTTCTTC.

This clonotype was detected many times. V usage is TRBV12-3 or TRBV12-4 and J usage is TRBJ1-2; D not certain. Deletions cut 5 bases from V and 3 bases from J, with 10 bases between. This CDR3 region has 13 residues. CDR3 loop: CASSLRHDYGYTF. The DNA for the CDR3 is TGTGCCAGCAGTCTACGCCACGACTATGGCTACACCTTC.

The table lists this clonotype with a few counts. The chain carries TRBV20-1 and TRBJ2-2; maybe TRBD1 (5 bases). Trimming took off 1 base at V and 6 bases at J, with 6 bases between the two ends. This CDR3 comprises 12 residues. CDR1 and CDR2 (germline): DFQATT, SNEGSKA (reference sequence). The CDR3 here is CSARGGSGELFF. The DNA for the CDR3 is TGCAGTGCTAGAGGGGGCTCCGGGGAGCTGTTTTTT.

Ten or more counts support this clonotype. The rearrangement joins TRBV3-1 to TRBJ1-5, with D uncertain. V was trimmed by 0 bases and J by 3 bases, leaving 6 bases between them. This CDR3 has 14 residues. Germline V gene sequence: CDR1 LGHDT, CDR2 YNNKEL (reference sequence). CDR3 in amino acids: CASSQDINNQPQHF. CDR3 DNA sequence: TGTGCCAGCAGCCAAGATATTAACAATCAGCCCCAGCATTTT.

At least ten counts were recorded for this clonotype. The chain has TRBV3-1 and TRBJ2-3; weak D call: TRBD2 (5 bases). Trimming took off 1 base at V and 4 bases at J, with 9 bases between the two ends. Germline lookup yields CDR1 LGHDT and CDR2 YNNKEL (reference sequence). The CDR3 is 14 residues long. The DNA for the CDR3 is TGTGCCAGCAGCCAAGGAGGGTATGCAGATACGCAGTATTTT. Its translation is CASSQGGYADTQYF.

Worth noting for this clonotype: Only one base separates this from a far larger clonotype, so it likely reflects a read error. The chain employs TRBV3-1 and TRBJ2-3; D gene unclear. The J call may be in error: the DNA end matches TRBJ1-1 better. CDR1 is LGHDT and CDR2 is YNNKEL in the germline V gene (reference sequence). The CDR3 loop spans 14 amino acids. The CDR3, as DNA: TGTGCCAGCGGCCAAGATCCGGAGAACACTGAAGCTTTCTTT. Protein product: CASGQDPENTEAFF.

This clonotype was detected ten times or more. In DNA form, the CDR3 reads TGTGCCAGCAGGTCGGGGTATAGGCTGAATGAAGCTTTCTTT. Residues: CASRSGYRLNEAFF. The chain carries TRBV6-2 or TRBV6-3 and TRBJ1-1; D not resolved. V gave up 6 bases and J gave up 7 bases, with 18 bases separating them. The germline gives CDR1 MNHEY, CDR2 SVGEGT. This CDR3 is 14 amino acids long.

There are many counts of this clonotype. The V call is TRBV5-6, the J call TRBJ2-6; D is possibly TRBD2 (5 bases). Germline V gene lookup returns CDR1 SGHDT and CDR2 YYEEEE. CDR3 length equals 15 residues. Trimming removed 4 bases at V and 4 bases at J, with 12 bases between. CDR3 sequence (DNA): TGTGCCAGCAGCCCCGTTGGGAGAGGGGCCAACGTCCTGACTTTC. Encoded protein: CASSPVGRGANVLTF. Full variable domain (missing parts from reference TRBV5-6 and TRBJ2-6): DAGVTQSPTHLIKTRGQQVTLRCSPKSGHDTVSWYQQALGQGPQFIFQYYEEEERQRGNFPDRFSGHQFPNYSSELNVNALLLGDSALYLCASSPVGRGANVLTFGAGSRLTVL.